The source of this T cell receptor (beta chain) is a study of neurological immune-mediated disorders. Study-level findings and limits: Private repertoires in all groups were suggested by the absence of shared CDR3 amino acid sequences among expanded clones across subjects.

To note about this clonotype: No antigen is known for it. No DNA is shown, since the ends of the CDR3 on it are uncertain; the CDR3 is the one TCRdb lists.

5'RACE with 10-nucleotide random UMIs generated the cDNA. Each CDR3 protein is one row after TCRdb ran MiXCR on the 5' RACE reads. The sample lists 19,000 or so distinct CDR3 sequences, 14% occurring once. The sorted libraries involved the use of more than 950,000 CD4+ or CD8+ T cells. Germline V gene sequence: CDR1 SEHNR, CDR2 FQNEAQ (reference sequence). The CDR3 spans 21 amino acids, including both terminal residues. The source of this sequence is a woman in her sixties with HTLV-1-associated myelopathy (HAM/TSP). Sample: CD4+ T cells from blood. The chain recombines TRBV7-9 with TRBJ2-1; the D call of TRBD2 is as the table states it, not checked on the DNA. The CDR3 protein is CASSFYICSARDRWDYNEQFF.